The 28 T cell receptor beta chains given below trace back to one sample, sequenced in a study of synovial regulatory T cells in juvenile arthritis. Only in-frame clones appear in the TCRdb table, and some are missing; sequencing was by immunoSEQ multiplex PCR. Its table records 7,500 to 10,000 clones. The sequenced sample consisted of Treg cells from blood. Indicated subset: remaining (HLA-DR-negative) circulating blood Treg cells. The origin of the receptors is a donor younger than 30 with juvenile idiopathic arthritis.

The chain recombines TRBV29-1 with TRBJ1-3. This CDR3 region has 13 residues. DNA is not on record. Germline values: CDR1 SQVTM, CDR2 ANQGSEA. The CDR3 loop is CSVEGGTGNTIYF.

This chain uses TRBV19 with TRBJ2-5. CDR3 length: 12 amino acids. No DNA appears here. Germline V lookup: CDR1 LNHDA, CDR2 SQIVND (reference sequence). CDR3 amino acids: CASRGRWETQYF.

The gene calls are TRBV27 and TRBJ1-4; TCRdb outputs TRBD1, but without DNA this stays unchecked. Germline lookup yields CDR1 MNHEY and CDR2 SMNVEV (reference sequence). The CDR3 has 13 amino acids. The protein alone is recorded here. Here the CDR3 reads CASSASGDGKLFF.

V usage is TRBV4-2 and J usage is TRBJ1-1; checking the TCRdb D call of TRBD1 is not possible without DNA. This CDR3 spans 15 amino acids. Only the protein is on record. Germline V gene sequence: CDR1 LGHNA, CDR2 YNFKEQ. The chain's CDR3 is CASSQVTGGGTEAFF.

The CDR3 loop is CASSLGVNTEAFF. The chain joins TRBV5-4 to TRBJ1-1. The germline V gene encodes CDR1 SGHNT and CDR2 YYREEE (reference sequence). This CDR3 comprises 13 residues. No DNA was logged.

This CDR3 is CASSRQGDYGYTF. V and J are TRBV27 and TRBJ1-2; TCRdb indicates TRBD1, and absent DNA this call remains unverified. This CDR3 has 13 residues. No nucleotide data were recorded. Looked up from germline, CDR1 is MNHEY and CDR2 is SMNVEV (reference sequence).

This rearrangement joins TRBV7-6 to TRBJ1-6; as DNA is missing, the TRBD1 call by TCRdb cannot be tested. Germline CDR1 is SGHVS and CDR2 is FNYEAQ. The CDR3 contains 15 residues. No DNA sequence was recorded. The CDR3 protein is CASSPGQGANSPLHF.

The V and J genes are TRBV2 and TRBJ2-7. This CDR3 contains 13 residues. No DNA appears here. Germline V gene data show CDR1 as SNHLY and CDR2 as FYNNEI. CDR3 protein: CASSRGQTYEQYF.

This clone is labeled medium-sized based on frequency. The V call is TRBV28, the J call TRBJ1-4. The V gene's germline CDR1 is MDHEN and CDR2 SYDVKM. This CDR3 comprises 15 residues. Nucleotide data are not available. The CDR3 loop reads CASSLGGWSNEKLFF.

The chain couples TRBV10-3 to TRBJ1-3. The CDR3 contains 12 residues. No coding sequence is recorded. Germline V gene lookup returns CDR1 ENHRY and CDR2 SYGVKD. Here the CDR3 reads CAIKGEGNTIYF.

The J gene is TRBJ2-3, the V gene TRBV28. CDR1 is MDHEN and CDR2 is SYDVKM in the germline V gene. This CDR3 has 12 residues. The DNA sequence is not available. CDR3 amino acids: CASTAPTDTQYF.

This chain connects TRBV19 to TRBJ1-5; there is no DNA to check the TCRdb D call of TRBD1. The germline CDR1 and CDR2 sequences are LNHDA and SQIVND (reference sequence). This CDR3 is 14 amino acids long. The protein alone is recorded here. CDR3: CASSTDRASQPQHF.

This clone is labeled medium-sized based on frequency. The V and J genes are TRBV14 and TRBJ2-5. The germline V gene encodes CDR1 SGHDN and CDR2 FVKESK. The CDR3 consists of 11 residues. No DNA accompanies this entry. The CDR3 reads CASSQAIVQYF.

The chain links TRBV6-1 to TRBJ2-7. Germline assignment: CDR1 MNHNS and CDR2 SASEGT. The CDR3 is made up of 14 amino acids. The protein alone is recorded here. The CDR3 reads CASSAAGRVDEQYF.

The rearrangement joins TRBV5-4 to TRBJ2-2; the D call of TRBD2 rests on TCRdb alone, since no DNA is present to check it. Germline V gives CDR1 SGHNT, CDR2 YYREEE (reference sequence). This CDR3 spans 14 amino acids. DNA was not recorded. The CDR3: CASSLLSSAGELFF.

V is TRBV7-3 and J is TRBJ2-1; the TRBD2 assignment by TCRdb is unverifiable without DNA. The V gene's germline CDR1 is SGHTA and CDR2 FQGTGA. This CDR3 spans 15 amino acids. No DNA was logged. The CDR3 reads CASSRSGSVYNEQFF. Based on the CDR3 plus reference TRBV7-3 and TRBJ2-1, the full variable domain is GAGVSQTPSNKVTEKGKYVELRCDPISGHTALYWYRQSLGQGPEFLIYFQGTGAADDSGLPNDRFFAVRPEGSVSTLKIQRTERGDSAVYLCASSRSGSVYNEQFFGPGTRLTVL.

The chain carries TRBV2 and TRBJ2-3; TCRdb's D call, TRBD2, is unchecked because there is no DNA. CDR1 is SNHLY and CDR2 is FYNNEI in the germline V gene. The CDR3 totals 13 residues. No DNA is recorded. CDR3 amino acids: CASLAGESDTQYF.

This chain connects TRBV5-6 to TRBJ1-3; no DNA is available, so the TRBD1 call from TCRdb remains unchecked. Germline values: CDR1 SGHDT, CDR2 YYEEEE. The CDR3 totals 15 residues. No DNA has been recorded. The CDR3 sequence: CASSPPGLSGNTIYF.

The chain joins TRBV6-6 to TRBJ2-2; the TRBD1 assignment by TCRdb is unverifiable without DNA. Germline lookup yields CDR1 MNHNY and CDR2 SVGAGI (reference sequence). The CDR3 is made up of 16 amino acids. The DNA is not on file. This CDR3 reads CASSPNDRGRAGELFF.

CDR3 protein: CSAAMSLNTEAFF. The V call is TRBV29-1, the J call TRBJ1-1. The CDR3 runs to 13 residues. Only the protein is on record. Per the germline V gene, CDR1 is SQVTM and CDR2 is ANQGSEA.

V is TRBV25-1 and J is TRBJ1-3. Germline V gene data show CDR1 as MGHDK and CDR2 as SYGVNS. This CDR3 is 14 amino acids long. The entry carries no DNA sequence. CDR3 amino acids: CASSIESSGNTIYF. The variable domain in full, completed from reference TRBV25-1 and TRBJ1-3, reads EADIYQTPRYLVIGTGKKITLECSQTMGHDKMYWYQQDPGMELHLIHYSYGVNSTEKGDLSSESTVSRIRTEHFPLTLESARPSHTSQYLCASSIESSGNTIYFGEGSWLTVV.

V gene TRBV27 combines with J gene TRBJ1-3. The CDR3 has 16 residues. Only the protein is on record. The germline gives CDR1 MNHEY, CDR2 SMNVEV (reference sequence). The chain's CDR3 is CASSRLTGISGNTIYF.

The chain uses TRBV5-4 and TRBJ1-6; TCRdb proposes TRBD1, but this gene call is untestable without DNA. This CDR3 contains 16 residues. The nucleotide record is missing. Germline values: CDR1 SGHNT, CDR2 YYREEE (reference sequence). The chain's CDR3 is CASSSSGTGRWGTLHF. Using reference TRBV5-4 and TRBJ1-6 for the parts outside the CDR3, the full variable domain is ETGVTQSPTHLIKTRGQQVTLRCSSQSGHNTVSWYQQALGQGPQFIFQYYREEENGRGNFPPRFSGLQFPNYSSELNVNALELDDSALYLCASSSSGTGRWGTLHFGNGTRLTVT.

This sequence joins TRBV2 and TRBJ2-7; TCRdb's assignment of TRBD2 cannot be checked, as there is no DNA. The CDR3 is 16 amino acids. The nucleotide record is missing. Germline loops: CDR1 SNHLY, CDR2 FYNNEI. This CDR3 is CASDYPLAGENYEQYF.

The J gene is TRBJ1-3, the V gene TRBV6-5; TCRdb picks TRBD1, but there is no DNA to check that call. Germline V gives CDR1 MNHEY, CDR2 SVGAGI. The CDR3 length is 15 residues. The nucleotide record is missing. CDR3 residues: CASRPTAVRGNTIYF.

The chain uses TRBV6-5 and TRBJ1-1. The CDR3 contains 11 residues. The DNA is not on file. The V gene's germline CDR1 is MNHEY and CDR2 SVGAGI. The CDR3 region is CASRGGGEAFF.

This CDR3 is CASSSWGGGDTEAFF. The V gene is TRBV7-9, the J gene TRBJ1-1. This CDR3 is built from 15 residues. No DNA appears here. CDR1 and CDR2 from the germline V gene are SEHNR and FQNEAQ (reference sequence).

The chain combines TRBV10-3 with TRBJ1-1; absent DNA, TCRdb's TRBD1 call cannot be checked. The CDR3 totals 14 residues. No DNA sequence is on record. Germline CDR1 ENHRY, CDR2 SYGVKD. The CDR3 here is CAIRTGKGNAEAFF.